A single sample is the source of the 25 T cell receptor beta chains below, sequenced in a study of blood T cell repertoires in COVID-19 (dated by TCRdb to the early 2020s). To prepare the library, the immunoSEQ multiplex PCR assay was applied. TCRdb re-hosts the immuneACCESS table, in-frame sequences only. Its copies lack some clones; in the studies checked, an unresolved V gene accounts for under half of them, and the cause for the rest is not known. The sample has more than 350,000 clones on record, 85% to 90% of them singletons. The ten largest clonotypes hold roughly a tenth of the sample. Sample: PBMCs or T cells enriched from blood (not recorded which). Every receptor here comes from a woman between 45 and 60 years old who had recovered from COVID-19.

The chain joins TRBV7-9 to TRBJ2-2; 7 bases fit TRBD1. V shed 1 base, J shed 1 base, and the junction held 6 bases outside the gene matches. CDR3 length: 17 amino acids. Germline lookup yields CDR1 SEHNR and CDR2 FQNEAQ (reference sequence). The CDR3 region is CASSLVDRAENTGELFF. CDR3 bases: TGTGCCAGCAGCTTAGTCGACAGGGCCGAGAACACCGGGGAGCTGTTTTTT. Variable domain in full (rest from reference TRBV7-9 and TRBJ2-2): DTGVSQNPRHKITKRGQNVTFRCDPISEHNRLYWYRQTLGQGPEFLTYFQNEAQLEKSRLLSDRFSAERPKGSFSTLEIQRTEQGDSAMYLCASSLVDRAENTGELFFGEGSRLTVL.

The V call is TRBV3-1 (or the pseudogene TRBV3-2), the J call TRBJ1-2; TRBD1 aligns across 9 bases. With 3 bases clipped from V and 8 bases from J, the junction kept 4 bases outside the gene matches. Germline V gene lookup returns CDR1 LGHDT and CDR2 YNNKEL (reference sequence). The CDR3 loop spans 13 amino acids. This CDR3 reads CASSQGQGIGYTF. The DNA of the CDR3 is TGTGCCAGCAGCCAGGGACAGGGAATCGGCTACACCTTC.

CDR3 nucleotide sequence: TGTGCCAGCAGCGCAGGACTAGGACGCGAGCAGTTCTTC. It is translated as CASSAGLGREQFF. This sequence joins TRBV5-4 and TRBJ2-1; TRBD2 agrees at 7 bases. CDR3 length equals 13 residues. V shed 4 bases and J 10 bases; nucleotides not matched to a gene: 8. The germline CDR1 and CDR2 sequences are SGHNT and YYREEE (reference sequence).

The rearrangement joins TRBV6-4 to TRBJ2-2, with 9 bases lining up with TRBD1. In germline, CDR1 is MRHNA, CDR2 SNTAGT. This CDR3 comprises 14 residues. After removal of 6 bases from V and 6 bases from J, the junction contained 5 bases not matched to a gene. The CDR3 region has the DNA TGTGCCAGCAGGGGTACAGGGGGCTCCGGGGAGCTGTTTTTT. Translated, it gives CASRGTGGSGELFF.

The chain links TRBV24-1 to TRBJ2-3, with D possibly being TRBD2 (5 bases). Germline loops: CDR1 KGHDR, CDR2 SFDVKD. V was trimmed by 3 bases and J by 1 base, leaving 7 bases between them. The CDR3 length is 14 residues. As DNA, the CDR3 is TGTGCCACCAGTGATAACGGGGGCACAGATACGCAGTATTTT. It is translated as CATSDNGGTDTQYF.

This clone occurred a few times. V gene TRBV7-9 combines with J gene TRBJ1-5; TRBD1 is a possible D gene (5 bases). CDR1 is SEHNR and CDR2 is FQNEAQ in the germline V gene (reference sequence). The CDR3 spans 15 residues. Trimming removed 5 bases at V and 7 bases at J, with 18 bases between. The CDR3 DNA reads TGTGCCAGCAGCCCTTCAGGGTCTCCGCGACAGCCCCAGCATTTT. Translation gives CASSPSGSPRQPQHF.

This clone was observed a few times. The chain uses TRBV27 and TRBJ1-1, with 10 bases matching TRBD1. This CDR3 comprises 15 residues. The junction had 5 bases not matched to a gene; V was cut back by 7 bases and J by 0 bases. The germline V gene encodes CDR1 MNHEY and CDR2 SMNVEV (reference sequence). CDR3 sequence reads: CASKRQGALNTEAFF. DNA of the CDR3: TGTGCCAGCAAAAGACAGGGGGCTCTGAACACTGAAGCTTTCTTT.

The V call is TRBV23-1, the J call TRBJ2-1, with TRBD1 matching 7 bases. TRBV23-1 is assigned to the ORF class and has an uncertain function. The CDR3 totals 10 residues. Trimming took 4 bases from V and 15 from J; bases not matched to a gene: 3. CDR3 sequence: CASSPGGLFF. DNA of the CDR3: TGCGCCAGCAGTCCAGGGGGTCTGTTCTTC.

V and J are TRBV19 and TRBJ1-6; TRBD1 agrees at 8 bases. CDR1 and CDR2 from the germline V gene are LNHDA and SQIVND (reference sequence). The CDR3 has 15 amino acids. Trimming cost V 1 base and J 7 bases; bases outside gene matches: 3. The CDR3 loop is CASSIAGQENSPLHF. The CDR3, as DNA: TGTGCCAGTAGTATAGCGGGACAGGAGAATTCACCCCTCCACTTT.

The chain employs TRBV6-4 and TRBJ2-1; D may be TRBD2 (5 bases). Germline lookup yields CDR1 MRHNA and CDR2 SNTAGT. Trimming took 2 bases from V and 0 from J, leaving 11 bases between them. The CDR3 covers 16 residues. The CDR3 sequence is CASSDEGRSSYNEQFF. The CDR3 DNA sequence: TGTGCCAGCAGTGACGAGGGCAGGAGCTCCTACAATGAGCAGTTCTTC.

V usage is TRBV7-9 and J usage is TRBJ2-1; TRBD2 matches 8 bases. The junction had 5 bases not matched to a gene; V was cut back by 1 base and J by 0 bases. In germline, CDR1 is SEHNR, CDR2 FQNEAQ (reference sequence). This CDR3 has 17 amino acids. CDR3 in DNA: TGTGCCAGCAGCTTAGGTAGCGGGGCGTACTCCTACAATGAGCAGTTCTTC. It specifies CASSLGSGAYSYNEQFF.

This chain joins TRBV3-1 (or the pseudogene TRBV3-2) and TRBJ1-1; no reliable D call. Between the trimmed V and J ends, which lost 0 bases and 11 bases, there was a span of 7 bases. CDR3 length equals 11 residues. Per the germline V gene, CDR1 is LGHDT and CDR2 is YNNKEL (reference sequence). The CDR3 sequence is CASSQDWRAFF. DNA for the CDR3: TGTGCCAGCAGCCAAGATTGGAGGGCTTTCTTT.

This chain links TRBV27 with TRBJ1-6; a weak D match, TRBD1 (6 bases). This CDR3 region has 13 residues. Trimming shortened V by 2 bases and J by 13 bases, and 12 bases separated the two germline ends. From germline, CDR1 is MNHEY and CDR2 SMNVEV (reference sequence). For the CDR3, the DNA is TGTGCCAGCAGTTTAGCGATGGGACACCCCCTCCACTTT. This encodes CASSLAMGHPLHF.

This clone has just a few counts. J is TRBJ1-5 and V is TRBV4-1; D is ambiguous. CDR1 is MGHRA, CDR2 YSYEKL, per germline. Trimming took off 4 bases at V and 0 bases at J, with 10 bases between the two ends. The CDR3 has 15 residues. For the CDR3, the DNA is TGCGCCAGCAGCCCCGAGGAGCTTAGCAATCAGCCCCAGCATTTT. It is translated as CASSPEELSNQPQHF.

The V and J genes are TRBV2 and TRBJ1-1; D possibly corresponds to TRBD1 (5 bases). The V end was cut by 6 bases, the J end by 1 base, with 12 bases between. Germline V gives CDR1 SNHLY, CDR2 FYNNEI. This CDR3 has 14 amino acids. CDR3 in amino acids: CASRDTTGNTEAFF. The DNA for the CDR3 is TGTGCCAGCAGGGACACTACAGGGAACACTGAAGCTTTCTTT.

The chain couples TRBV11-3 to TRBJ2-1; D uncertain. There are 14 residues in the CDR3. Germline CDR1 is SGHNT and CDR2 is YENEEA. V was clipped by 3 bases and J by 4 bases, with 10 bases between them. The DNA for the CDR3 is TGTGCCAGCAGCTTGGGCAGACAATACAATGAGCAGTTCTTC. This sequence encodes CASSLGRQYNEQFF.

V and J are TRBV7-2 and TRBJ1-2; 8 positions agree with TRBD1. Trimming at V came to 3 bases and at J to 8 bases, leaving 8 bases not matched to a gene. Germline lookup yields CDR1 SGHTA and CDR2 FQGNSA. The CDR3 extends over 14 amino acids. The CDR3 is CASSLPGGFKGYTF. Here the CDR3 DNA reads TGTGCCAGCAGCTTGCCAGGGGGCTTCAAGGGCTACACCTTC.

A few counts support this clone. J is TRBJ1-2 and V is TRBV9; possible D gene TRBD1, 6 bases. CDR1 and CDR2 (germline): SGDLS, YYNGEE. This CDR3 is built from 15 residues. Deletions cut 7 bases from V and 4 bases from J, with 20 bases between. CDR3 coding DNA: TGTGCCAGCTCTCTATCCCAGGGGAAGGGCTATGGCTACACCTTC. Its protein product is CASSLSQGKGYGYTF.

This clone was seen a single time. V usage is TRBV18 and J usage is TRBJ2-7; 9 nucleotides line up with TRBD1. This CDR3 contains 15 residues. Germline assignment: CDR1 KGHSH and CDR2 LQKENI. The ends lost 1 base at V and 1 base at J; junction bases unmatched: 2. As DNA, the CDR3 is TGTGCCAGCTCACCACTCGGGACAGGGTCCTACGAGCAGTACTTC. Translating gives CASSPLGTGSYEQYF.

The chain uses TRBV11-2 and TRBJ2-1, with TRBD2 matching 9 bases. CDR1 and CDR2 (germline): SGHAT, FQNNGV. The CDR3 runs to 15 residues. V lost 5 bases, J lost 3 bases, and 5 bases stayed unmatched. The CDR3 is CASSGAGGSYNEQFF. The CDR3 bases are TGTGCCAGCAGCGGAGCGGGGGGCAGCTACAATGAGCAGTTCTTC.

The rearrangement links TRBV30 to TRBJ2-7; no clear D. Trimming cost V 4 bases and J 4 bases, with 11 bases left between them. From germline, CDR1 is GTSNPN and CDR2 SVGIG (reference sequence). CDR3 length equals 12 residues. The CDR3 sequence is CAWNPGPYEQYF. The CDR3 nucleotides are TGTGCCTGGAACCCCGGTCCGTACGAGCAGTACTTC.

Here the CDR3 DNA reads TGCGCCAGCAGCTTGGTTCAGGGGGGTTCTGGGGCCAACGTCCTGACTTTC. Translation gives CASSLVQGGSGANVLTF. This chain links TRBV5-1 with TRBJ2-6; D is perhaps TRBD1 (7 bases). Looked up from germline, CDR1 is SGHRS and CDR2 is YFSETQ. The V gene lost 0 bases and the J gene lost 1 base, with 11 bases spanning the gap. The CDR3 covers 17 residues.

The chain recombines TRBV3-1 (or the pseudogene TRBV3-2) with TRBJ1-1, with 9 positions matching TRBD1. V lost 11 bases and J lost 3; bases outside the gene matches: 7. Germline V gene data show CDR1 as LGHDT and CDR2 as YNNKEL (reference sequence). The CDR3 sequence is 13 residues long. The CDR3 spells CASDTGGYTEAFF. DNA for the CDR3: TGTGCCTCAGACACAGGGGGCTACACTGAAGCTTTCTTT.

The chain carries TRBV12-3 or TRBV12-4 and TRBJ1-6, with D hard to call. The CDR3 contains 11 residues. Trimming stripped 5 bases from V and 8 bases from J, with 4 bases between. Written as DNA, the CDR3 is TGTGCCAGCAGTGCGGATTCACCCCTCCACTTT. Residues: CASSADSPLHF.

About this clone: This sample includes further DNA sequences coding for the same CDR3. The J gene is TRBJ1-6, the V gene TRBV4-3; D not resolved. V lost 0 bases and J lost 10, with 13 bases in between. Germline V gives CDR1 LGHNA, CDR2 YSLEER. This CDR3 region has 15 residues. The CDR3 reads CASSQDNAGRSPLHF. In DNA form, the CDR3 reads TGCGCCAGCAGCCAAGATAACGCAGGCAGGTCACCCCTCCACTTT.